These T cell receptor beta chains were read from a single sample in a study of T cell repertoires in cytomegalovirus infection. MiXCR was run by TCRdb on the reads, yielding one entry per CDR3 protein. In the table there are a few hundred thousand distinct CDR3 sequences, approximately 26% of which are singletons. The source material was PBMCs. The receptors derive from a human donor in good health (CMV status not recorded). Some clones in this sample may be carry-over from other donors' samples. CDR3s include the opening cysteine and the closing phenylalanine or tryptophan. The D gene is left open where the match is weak. Clone size appears in some rows only: once, few, many, or a class for an expanded clone.

len: 15; v_gene: TRBV6-5; d_gene: TRBD1; abundance: NA; j_gene: TRBJ1-2; CDR3aa: CASSYSKAGGYGYTF; CDR3nt: TGTGCCAGCAGTTACTCGAAGGCAGGGGGCTATGGCTACACCTTC
len: 15; v_gene: TRBV30; d_gene: TRBD1; abundance: few; j_gene: TRBJ1-3; CDR3aa: CAWSTGTGRGNTIYF; CDR3nt: TGTGCCTGGAGTACCGGGACAGGGCGTGGAAACACCATATATTTT
len: 15; v_gene: TRBV30; d_gene: NA; abundance: few; j_gene: TRBJ1-6; CDR3aa: CAWHSGSSYNSPLHF; CDR3nt: TGTGCCTGGCATTCAGGGAGCTCCTATAATTCACCCCTCCACTTT
len: 14; v_gene: TRBV28; d_gene: TRBD1; abundance: few; j_gene: TRBJ1-2; CDR3aa: CASSQPTGAYGYTF; CDR3nt: TGTGCCAGCAGTCAGCCGACAGGGGCCTATGGCTACACCTTC
len: 15; v_gene: TRBV7-2; d_gene: NA; abundance: many; j_gene: TRBJ2-5; CDR3aa: CASSLRVGDQETQYF; CDR3nt: TGTGCCAGCAGCTTAAGGGTAGGGGACCAAGAGACCCAGTACTTC
len: 14; v_gene: TRBV7-2; d_gene: NA; abundance: NA; j_gene: TRBJ2-3; CDR3aa: CASSPRGWADTQYF; CDR3nt: TGTGCCAGCAGCCCGAGGGGTTGGGCAGATACGCAGTATTTT
len: 12; v_gene: TRBV7-8; d_gene: NA; abundance: many; j_gene: TRBJ1-2; CDR3aa: CASSFLAYGYTF; CDR3nt: TGTGCCAGCAGCTTTCTTGCCTATGGCTACACCTTC
len: 14; v_gene: TRBV6-2/TRBV6-3; d_gene: NA; abundance: few; j_gene: TRBJ2-3; CDR3aa: CASSFHSPMDTQYF; CDR3nt: TGTGCCAGCAGTTTTCATTCCCCGATGGATACGCAGTATTTT
len: 12; v_gene: TRBV12-3/TRBV12-4; d_gene: NA; abundance: NA; j_gene: TRBJ2-4; CDR3aa: CASSLPTGIQYF; CDR3nt: TGTGCCAGCAGTCTACCGACCGGCATTCAGTACTTC
len: 13; v_gene: TRBV11-2; d_gene: NA; abundance: few; j_gene: TRBJ2-3; CDR3aa: CASSDTGWHTQYF; CDR3nt: TGTGCCAGCAGTGACACGGGGTGGCATACGCAGTATTTT
len: 13; v_gene: TRBV24-1; d_gene: NA; abundance: NA; j_gene: TRBJ2-7; CDR3aa: CATRGLPGDQQYF; CDR3nt: TGTGCCACGCGCGGACTCCCAGGGGATCAGCAGTACTTC
len: 14; v_gene: TRBV7-2; d_gene: NA; abundance: many; j_gene: TRBJ1-4; CDR3aa: CASTSPNTNEKLFF; CDR3nt: TGTGCCAGCACTTCCCCAAATACTAATGAAAAACTGTTTTTT
len: 14; v_gene: TRBV6-5; d_gene: NA; abundance: few; j_gene: TRBJ2-5; CDR3aa: CASSYSYAQETQYF; CDR3nt: TGTGCCAGCAGTTACTCTTATGCCCAAGAGACCCAGTACTTC
len: 14; v_gene: TRBV6-6; d_gene: NA; abundance: many; j_gene: TRBJ2-7; CDR3aa: CASSYTKSIYEQYF; CDR3nt: TGTGCCAGCAGTTACACCAAATCTATATACGAGCAGTACTTC
len: 14; v_gene: TRBV20-1; d_gene: NA; abundance: NA; j_gene: TRBJ2-6; CDR3aa: CSAQGGQRFNVLTF; CDR3nt: TGCAGTGCTCAAGGAGGACAGAGGTTCAACGTCCTGACTTTC
len: 12; v_gene: TRBV12-3/TRBV12-4; d_gene: TRBD1; abundance: NA; j_gene: TRBJ2-1; CDR3aa: CASSPQGDWQFF; CDR3nt: TGTGCCAGCAGCCCCCAGGGGGATTGGCAGTTCTTC
len: 12; v_gene: TRBV5-4; d_gene: NA; abundance: NA; j_gene: TRBJ1-2; CDR3aa: CASSPRGGGYTF; CDR3nt: TGTGCCAGCAGTCCCAGGGGTGGTGGCTACACCTTC
len: 15; v_gene: TRBV7-2; d_gene: NA; abundance: many; j_gene: TRBJ1-2; CDR3aa: CASSTIKGVNYGYTF; CDR3nt: TGTGCCAGCAGCACAATTAAGGGTGTTAACTATGGCTACACCTTC
len: 13; v_gene: TRBV7-9; d_gene: NA; abundance: NA; j_gene: TRBJ1-2; CDR3aa: CASSLDWQNGYTF; CDR3nt: TGTGCCAGCAGCTTAGATTGGCAGAATGGCTACACCTTC
len: 15; v_gene: TRBV20-1; d_gene: TRBD1; abundance: once; j_gene: TRBJ2-1; CDR3aa: CSARPATGSSLEQFF; CDR3nt: TGCAGTGCTAGACCCGCGACAGGGAGTTCCCTTGAGCAGTTCTTC
len: 15; v_gene: TRBV7-2; d_gene: TRBD2; abundance: many; j_gene: TRBJ2-1; CDR3aa: CASTFSGRAHNEQFF; CDR3nt: TGTGCCAGCACCTTCTCCGGGAGGGCCCACAATGAGCAGTTCTTC
len: 15; v_gene: TRBV7-2; d_gene: TRBD1; abundance: many; j_gene: TRBJ2-1; CDR3aa: CASSSSRGSYNEQFF; CDR3nt: TGTGCCAGCAGCTCCTCCAGGGGGTCCTACAATGAGCAGTTCTTC
len: 13; v_gene: TRBV7-9; d_gene: NA; abundance: few; j_gene: TRBJ2-1; CDR3aa: CASSLGVDNEQFF; CDR3nt: TGTGCCAGCAGCCTCGGAGTGGACAATGAGCAGTTCTTC
len: 17; v_gene: TRBV5-1; d_gene: TRBD1; abundance: NA; j_gene: TRBJ1-6; CDR3aa: CASSLEVGTGVSSPLHF; CDR3nt: TGCGCCAGCAGTTTGGAGGTCGGGACAGGGGTTTCTTCACCCCTCCACTTT
len: 13; v_gene: TRBV20-1; d_gene: NA; abundance: NA; j_gene: TRBJ1-1; CDR3aa: CSATEYPNTEAFF; CDR3nt: TGCAGTGCCACAGAGTACCCGAACACTGAAGCTTTCTTT
len: 14; v_gene: TRBV7-2; d_gene: NA; abundance: many; j_gene: TRBJ2-3; CDR3aa: CASSFYGLADTQYF; CDR3nt: TGTGCCAGCAGCTTCTACGGTCTCGCAGATACGCAGTATTTT
len: 13; v_gene: TRBV7-2; d_gene: NA; abundance: many; j_gene: TRBJ1-4; CDR3aa: CASSLAFGEKLFF; CDR3nt: TGTGCCAGCAGCTTAGCGTTCGGTGAAAAACTGTTTTTT
len: 18; v_gene: TRBV7-3; d_gene: TRBD1; abundance: NA; j_gene: TRBJ2-6; CDR3aa: CASSSPTGEISGANVLTF; CDR3nt: TGTGCCAGCAGCTCCCCGACAGGGGAAATCTCTGGGGCCAACGTCCTGACTTTC
len: 17; v_gene: TRBV4-3; d_gene: NA; abundance: few; j_gene: TRBJ2-7; CDR3aa: CASSQLAEPTLSYEQYF; CDR3nt: TGCGCCAGCAGCCAATTGGCGGAGCCTACCCTCTCCTACGAGCAGTACTTC
len: 14; v_gene: TRBV19; d_gene: NA; abundance: NA; j_gene: TRBJ2-4; CDR3aa: CASSIRGAKNIQYF; CDR3nt: TGTGCCAGTAGTATTCGGGGAGCCAAAAACATTCAGTACTTC
len: 20; v_gene: TRBV6-2/TRBV6-3; d_gene: TRBD2; abundance: NA; j_gene: TRBJ2-1; CDR3aa: CASSYEGLAGAYSTYNEQFF; CDR3nt: TGTGCCAGCAGTTACGAGGGACTAGCGGGAGCGTACTCGACTTACAATGAGCAGTTCTTC
len: 17; v_gene: TRBV2; d_gene: TRBD1; abundance: NA; j_gene: TRBJ2-4; CDR3aa: CASSETQTGTGTNIQYF; CDR3nt: TGTGCCAGCAGCGAAACCCAGACCGGGACAGGGACGAACATTCAGTACTTC
len: 15; v_gene: TRBV7-2; d_gene: TRBD1; abundance: many; j_gene: TRBJ1-4; CDR3aa: CASRPDRALSEKLFF; CDR3nt: TGTGCCAGCAGACCCGACAGGGCGTTGAGCGAAAAACTGTTTTTT
len: 17; v_gene: TRBV5-1; d_gene: NA; abundance: NA; j_gene: TRBJ2-6; CDR3aa: CASSHRTASPGANVLTF; CDR3nt: TGCGCCAGCAGCCATCGGACAGCCTCCCCTGGGGCCAACGTCCTGACTTTC
len: 14; v_gene: TRBV10-3; d_gene: NA; abundance: NA; j_gene: TRBJ2-7; CDR3aa: CAISESLGRREQYF; CDR3nt: TGTGCCATCAGTGAGTCCCTCGGGCGGCGAGAGCAGTACTTC
len: 15; v_gene: TRBV4-1; d_gene: NA; abundance: once; j_gene: TRBJ1-4; CDR3aa: CASSQGQSTNEKLFF; CDR3nt: TGCGCCAGCAGCCAAGGACAGTCAACTAATGAAAAACTGTTTTTT
len: 13; v_gene: TRBV7-2; d_gene: TRBD1; abundance: many; j_gene: TRBJ1-4; CDR3aa: CASSRGGGEKLFF; CDR3nt: TGTGCCAGCAGCAGAGGGGGCGGTGAAAAACTGTTTTTT
len: 15; v_gene: TRBV4-1; d_gene: NA; abundance: NA; j_gene: TRBJ2-5; CDR3aa: CASSQEGAGAETQYF; CDR3nt: TGCGCCAGCAGCCAAGAGGGGGCGGGAGCAGAGACCCAGTACTTC
len: 15; v_gene: TRBV20-1; d_gene: TRBD2; abundance: few; j_gene: TRBJ2-1; CDR3aa: CSARSLAGLYNEQFF; CDR3nt: TGCAGTGCTAGGTCGTTAGCGGGATTATACAATGAGCAGTTCTTC
len: 14; v_gene: TRBV12-3/TRBV12-4; d_gene: NA; abundance: many; j_gene: TRBJ2-1; CDR3aa: CASSMGLNRPEGFF; CDR3nt: TGTGCCAGCAGCATGGGACTGAACCGACCAGAAGGGTTCTTC
len: 15; v_gene: TRBV7-6; d_gene: NA; abundance: NA; j_gene: TRBJ2-2; CDR3aa: CASSLQGTDTGELFF; CDR3nt: TGTGCCAGCAGCTTACAGGGAACTGACACCGGGGAGCTGTTTTTT
len: 17; v_gene: TRBV7-6; d_gene: NA; abundance: many; j_gene: TRBJ2-1; CDR3aa: CASSLRAGQKSYNEQFF; CDR3nt: TGTGCCAGCAGCTTACGTGCGGGACAGAAATCCTACAATGAGCAGTTCTTC
len: 14; v_gene: TRBV28; d_gene: TRBD2; abundance: NA; j_gene: TRBJ2-1; CDR3aa: CASSSSGGGNEQFF; CDR3nt: TGTGCCAGCAGTTCTAGCGGGGGGGGTAATGAGCAGTTCTTC
len: 14; v_gene: TRBV19; d_gene: NA; abundance: NA; j_gene: TRBJ2-1; CDR3aa: CACSEGPSYNEQFF; CDR3nt: TGTGCCTGCTCCGAGGGGCCCTCCTACAATGAGCAGTTCTTC
len: 15; v_gene: TRBV7-2; d_gene: NA; abundance: many; j_gene: TRBJ2-1; CDR3aa: CASSLEAESYNEQFF; CDR3nt: TGTGCCAGCAGCTTAGAGGCAGAGTCCTACAATGAGCAGTTCTTC
len: 12; v_gene: TRBV12-3/TRBV12-4; d_gene: NA; abundance: NA; j_gene: TRBJ1-1; CDR3aa: CASTSQGSGAFF; CDR3nt: TGTGCCAGCACCTCGCAGGGCTCGGGAGCTTTCTTT
len: 15; v_gene: TRBV20-1; d_gene: TRBD2; abundance: NA; j_gene: TRBJ2-2; CDR3aa: CSARSSGGNTGELFF; CDR3nt: TGCAGTGCTAGATCTAGCGGGGGGAACACCGGGGAGCTGTTTTTT
len: 14; v_gene: TRBV7-9; d_gene: TRBD1; abundance: NA; j_gene: TRBJ2-5; CDR3aa: CASSRGQLQETQYF; CDR3nt: TGTGCCAGCAGTAGGGGACAGCTTCAAGAGACCCAGTACTTC
len: 15; v_gene: TRBV6-5; d_gene: NA; abundance: NA; j_gene: TRBJ1-2; CDR3aa: CASSYDLGSNYGYTF; CDR3nt: TGTGCCAGCAGTTACGACCTTGGCAGTAACTATGGCTACACCTTC